One sample yielded the 27 T cell receptor beta chains listed below, sequenced in a study of shared clonotypes between healthy human individuals. Sequencing was performed with immunoSEQ multiplex PCR; in TCRdb, only in-frame clones are kept and a portion is missing. The sample lists over a million clones, roughly 74% occurring once. Material for sequencing was memory CD4+ T cells from PBMCs. Subset meaning: CD45RA-negative fraction. These TCRs come from a young man in good health. Some clones in this sample may be carry-over from other donors' samples.

The chain has TRBV5-4 and TRBJ1-1; no firm D call. V lost 0 bases and J lost 2, with 8 bases in between. The germline CDR1 and CDR2 sequences are SGHNT and YYREEE (reference sequence). The CDR3 runs to 14 residues. The CDR3 sequence is CASSLDQLNTEAFF. The DNA of the CDR3 is TGTGCCAGCAGCTTGGATCAGCTTAACACTGAAGCTTTCTTT.

V is TRBV7-6 and J is TRBJ2-7, with 10 bases that match TRBD1. CDR3 size: 13 residues. Per the germline V gene, CDR1 is SGHVS and CDR2 is FNYEAQ. V trimming: 5 bases; J trimming: 4 bases; junction bases outside the gene matches: 2. The CDR3 loop reads CASSGTGVYEQYF. The CDR3 region has the DNA TGTGCCAGCAGCGGGACAGGGGTTTACGAGCAGTACTTC.

This clone has a handful of counts. An end of the junction differs from the germline gene, which may be a read error. This chain uses TRBV4-1 with TRBJ2-1; D remains unclear. This CDR3 contains 12 residues. CDR1 and CDR2 from the germline V gene are MGHRA and YSYEKL. CDR3 loop: CAGSQVGNEQFF. The CDR3 DNA reads as TGCGCCGGCAGCCAAGTCGGGAATGAGCAGTTCTTC.

The gene calls are TRBV28 and TRBJ2-7; D possibly corresponds to TRBD1 (5 bases). The CDR3 has 13 residues. Germline CDR1 reads MDHEN; CDR2 reads SYDVKM. Between the trimmed V and J ends, which lost 10 bases and 7 bases, there was a span of 20 bases. CDR3 coding DNA: TGTGCCACCCATGGAGACAGATCTAGGGAGCAGTACTTC. This translates into CATHGDRSREQYF.

This clone was counted between two and nine times. The CDR3 DNA reads TGTGCCTGGAGTGGGGACCAATATGGCTACACCTTC. Translating it yields CAWSGDQYGYTF. The chain recombines TRBV30 with TRBJ1-2; D is perhaps TRBD1 (5 bases). The CDR3 loop spans 12 amino acids. Germline CDR1 reads GTSNPN; CDR2 reads SVGIG (reference sequence). V gave up 1 base and J gave up 5 bases, with 8 bases separating them.

The chain has TRBV28 and TRBJ1-1; 10 nucleotides match TRBD1. J lost 5 bases, V lost 7 bases, and 7 bases had no gene match. This CDR3 contains 14 residues. Germline V gene data show CDR1 as MDHEN and CDR2 as SYDVKM. DNA for the CDR3: TGTGCCAGCACCGAGACAGGGGGCTGGACTGAAGCTTTCTTT. It yields the protein CASTETGGWTEAFF.

CDR3: CASSVGGGTDPRQYF. CDR3 sequence (DNA): TGTGCCAGCAGCGTAGGCGGGGGGACCGACCCCCGGCAGTACTTC. The chain carries TRBV9 and TRBJ2-7, with 8 nucleotides matching TRBD2. Germline CDR1 is SGDLS and CDR2 is YYNGEE. The trim removed 0 bases at V and 9 bases at J, leaving 11 bases unmatched. The CDR3 is made up of 15 amino acids.

The rearrangement links TRBV7-9 to TRBJ2-2; D is unresolved. CDR1 SEHNR and CDR2 FQNEAQ come from the germline V gene (reference sequence). The V and J ends lost 3 bases and 3 bases respectively, with 14 bases between them. The CDR3 has 16 amino acids. CDR3 DNA: TGTGCCAGCAGCTTCTTACCCCAATCCTACACCGGGGAGCTGTTTTTT. Protein product: CASSFLPQSYTGELFF. Drawing the rest from reference TRBV7-9 and TRBJ2-2, the complete variable domain is DTGVSQNPRHKITKRGQNVTFRCDPISEHNRLYWYRQTLGQGPEFLTYFQNEAQLEKSRLLSDRFSAERPKGSFSTLEIQRTEQGDSAMYLCASSFLPQSYTGELFFGEGSRLTVL.

The V and J genes are TRBV18 and TRBJ2-1, with 10 bases aligning to TRBD2. Germline assignment: CDR1 KGHSH and CDR2 LQKENI. This CDR3 region has 20 residues. With 0 bases clipped from V and 4 bases from J, the junction kept 15 bases outside the gene matches. The CDR3 DNA follows: TGTGCCAGCTCACCACCGGTGGACGGTCTAGCGGGAGTGAGATACAATGAGCAGTTCTTC. This gives the protein CASSPPVDGLAGVRYNEQFF.

DNA for the CDR3: TGTGCCAGCAGCTCAGAGGGTCTCTATAACAATGAGCAGTTCTTC. This sequence encodes CASSSEGLYNNEQFF. This chain links TRBV7-2 with TRBJ2-1, with D possibly TRBD2 on 5 matching bases. The length of the CDR3 is 15 residues. Per germline, CDR1 SGHTA and CDR2 FQGNSA. Deletions cut 4 bases from V and 5 bases from J, with 15 bases between.

The chain joins TRBV5-1 to TRBJ2-1; D unresolved. The CDR3 totals 11 residues. The germline CDR1 and CDR2 sequences are SGHRS and YFSETQ. Trimming shortened V by 3 bases and J by 9 bases, and 7 bases separated the two germline ends. Here the CDR3 reads CASSYHGEQFF. DNA for the CDR3: TGCGCCAGCAGCTACCACGGTGAGCAGTTCTTC.

The gene calls are TRBV10-3 and TRBJ2-2; 7 bases fit TRBD2. V was pared by 6 bases and J by 6 bases, with 10 bases of the junction left unmatched. The CDR3 contains 15 residues. In germline, CDR1 is ENHRY, CDR2 SYGVKD. In DNA form, the CDR3 reads TGTGCCATCAGAGCGAGCGGGACCGGTTCCGGGGAGCTGTTTTTT. Translating gives CAIRASGTGSGELFF.

V and J are TRBV5-1 and TRBJ2-5; D call uncertain. This CDR3 region has 15 residues. The germline V gene encodes CDR1 SGHRS and CDR2 YFSETQ. V was trimmed by 4 bases and J by 5 bases, leaving 18 bases between them. CDR3 nucleotides: TGCGCCAGCAGCCGTACCGACGGAGATTTGGAGACCCAGTACTTC. Amino acids: CASSRTDGDLETQYF.

The chain links TRBV11-2 to TRBJ2-5; D tentatively reads TRBD1 or TRBD2 (5 bases each). Germline CDR1 SGHAT, CDR2 FQNNGV. The CDR3 length is 12 residues. Trimming removed 5 bases at V and 5 bases at J, with 9 bases between. The CDR3 sequence is CASSPGTETQYF. CDR3 DNA sequence: TGTGCCAGCAGCCCCGGGACGGAGACCCAGTACTTC.

Comments on this clone: One base away lies a much larger clone, so this may be a sequencing read error. This CDR3 is also generated by other DNA sequences in the sample. V is TRBV7-3 and J is TRBJ1-1; D uncertain. Germline CDR1 SGHTA, CDR2 FQGTGA. This CDR3 is 13 amino acids long. V lost 2 bases and J lost 1, with 5 bases in between. This chain's CDR3 is CASSLQPNTEAFF. The CDR3 DNA sequence: TGTGCCAGCAGCTTACAACCGAACACTGAAGCTTTCTTT.

This clone was picked up many times. The J gene is TRBJ1-2, the V gene TRBV5-1; TRBD1 aligns across 9 bases. The germline CDR1 and CDR2 sequences are SGHRS and YFSETQ. The CDR3 sequence is 17 residues long. With V trimmed by 4 bases and J by 2 bases, 12 bases remained unmatched. Here the CDR3 DNA reads TGCGCCAGCAGCCGAGGGCCTAACAGGGGGCGCAACTATGGCTACACCTTC. It yields the protein CASSRGPNRGRNYGYTF.

The chain combines TRBV2 with TRBJ1-1; D unresolved. Trimming removed 2 bases at V and 8 bases at J, with 9 bases between. The CDR3 extends over 12 amino acids. Germline CDR1 is SNHLY and CDR2 is FYNNEI. The CDR3 protein is CASSESAGEAFF. The CDR3, as DNA: TGTGCCAGCAGTGAAAGCGCAGGCGAAGCTTTCTTT.

This chain joins TRBV5-1 and TRBJ2-5; possibly TRBD2 for D (7 bases). The germline CDR1 and CDR2 sequences are SGHRS and YFSETQ. There are 15 residues in the CDR3. The ends were cut back, 4 bases at V and 4 bases at J, with 17 bases in the middle. The CDR3 region has the DNA TGCGCCAGCAGCATAAGGGGAGGGGGAGGAGAGACCCAGTACTTC. It is translated as CASSIRGGGGETQYF. Complete variable domain (other parts from reference TRBV5-1 and TRBJ2-5): KAGVTQTPRYLIKTRGQQVTLSCSPISGHRSVSWYQQTPGQGLQFLFEYFSETQRNKGNFPGRFSGRQFSNSRSEMNVSTLELGDSALYLCASSIRGGGGETQYFGPGTRLLVL.

V gene TRBV16 combines with J gene TRBJ2-1; 7 positions agree with TRBD2. V gave up 1 base and J gave up 0 bases; unmatched junction bases: 9. The CDR3 is made up of 18 amino acids. From germline, CDR1 is KGHSY and CDR2 FQNENV. The CDR3 sequence: CASSQFVNSGHSYNEQFF. The CDR3 DNA is TGTGCCAGCAGCCAATTTGTGAATAGCGGGCACTCCTACAATGAGCAGTTCTTC.

About this clone: A read error is the likely source, as a far larger clone sits one nucleotide away. The V call is TRBV9, the J call TRBJ2-2; a possible D gene is TRBD2 (6 bases). CDR3 length: 15 residues. Germline V CDR1 and CDR2: SGDLS, YYNGEE. CDR3 sequence reads: CAGSVMGLPTGELFF. Written as DNA, the CDR3 is TGTGCCGGCAGCGTAATGGGACTGCCCACCGGGGAGCTGTTTTTT.

Details on this clone: The same CDR3 can be traced to other DNA sequences in this sample. The chain employs TRBV20-1 and TRBJ2-7; 7 bases map to TRBD2. V lost 5 bases to trimming and J lost 3 bases; unmatched junction nucleotides: 1. Germline V gene lookup returns CDR1 DFQATT and CDR2 SNEGSKA (reference sequence). The CDR3 is made up of 11 amino acids. CDR3 bases: TGCAGTGCTCGGGACTACTACGAGCAGTACTTC. Translating gives CSARDYYEQYF.

V usage is TRBV6-5 and J usage is TRBJ1-5; tentatively, D is TRBD1 (5 bases). Germline V CDR1 and CDR2: MNHEY, SVGAGI. The V gene lost 6 bases and the J gene lost 6 bases, with 15 bases spanning the gap. The CDR3 length is 14 residues. CDR3 residues: CASSPYGGGQPQHF. As DNA, the CDR3 is TGTGCCAGCAGCCCCTATGGGGGGGGTCAGCCCCAGCATTTT.

Only one count was recorded for this clone. The CDR3 DNA reads as TGTGCCAGCAGACCCCCGGGACAGGCAGAAGCTTTCTTT. Translation: CASRPPGQAEAFF. The J gene is TRBJ1-1, the V gene TRBV28; 8 bases map to TRBD1. The CDR3 extends over 13 amino acids. The junction had 8 bases not matched to a gene; V was cut back by 6 bases and J by 8 bases. Per germline, CDR1 MDHEN and CDR2 SYDVKM.

This clone was recorded once. The chain joins TRBV29-1 to TRBJ2-5; TRBD2 matches 10 bases. Germline CDR1 and CDR2: SQVTM and ANQGSEA. V lost 4 bases, J lost 3 bases, and 5 bases stayed unmatched. The CDR3 loop spans 14 amino acids. The CDR3 nucleotides read TGCAGCGTTGGACCAGCGGGAGGGGAAGAGACCCAGTACTTC. This encodes CSVGPAGGEETQYF.

This chain joins TRBV5-1 and TRBJ2-1; 7 bases match TRBD1. Germline V gene sequence: CDR1 SGHRS, CDR2 YFSETQ. Trimming cost V 4 bases and J 3 bases; bases outside gene matches: 13. This CDR3 is 17 amino acids long. The CDR3 nucleotides are TGCGCCAGCAGCCGAGCCCAAACAGGGGCGTACTACAATGAGCAGTTCTTC. It yields the protein CASSRAQTGAYYNEQFF.

A word on this clone: A much bigger clone sits one base away, suggesting this may be a read error. The J gene is TRBJ1-5, the V gene TRBV30, with a tentative D call TRBD1 (5 bases). This CDR3 has 13 amino acids. Per germline, CDR1 GTSNPN and CDR2 SVGIG (reference sequence). CDR3 residues: CARSVGGNQPQHF. Written as DNA, the CDR3 is TGTGCCCGGAGTGTAGGGGGCAATCAGCCCCAGCATTTT.

CDR3 DNA: TGTGCCAGCACCGGGACGGCGGGGGTACGCAATCAGCCCCAGCATTTT. Its translation is CASTGTAGVRNQPQHF. V is TRBV19 and J is TRBJ1-5, with D maybe TRBD1 (5 bases). The germline V gene has CDR1 LNHDA and CDR2 SQIVND (reference sequence). The CDR3 totals 16 residues. Trimming removed 9 bases at V and 2 bases at J, with 20 bases between.